This T cell receptor (beta chain) came from a study of STAT5B mutations in CD4+ large granular lymphocyte leukemia. Study results and caveats: 8/27 top patient clones versus 2/35 control clones were TRBV06-family.

J was trimmed by 4 bases and V by 5 bases; bases with no gene match: 2. From germline, CDR1 is WSHSY and CDR2 SAAADI. The CDR3 is 13 residues long. Concerning this clone: What it recognizes is unknown.

TCRdb keeps only in-frame clones here, not all; method: immunoSEQ multiplex PCR. The sample holds around 31,000 clones, approximately 69% seen once. This TCR derives from a human donor in good health. The J gene is TRBJ1-5, the V gene TRBV10-2, with TRBD1 matching 7 bases. The sequencing sample was made of CD4+ T cells from blood buffy coats. The CDR3 region has the DNA TGCGCCAGCAGTCAACAGGGGAATCAGCCCCAGCATTTT. Amino acids: CASSQQGNQPQHF.